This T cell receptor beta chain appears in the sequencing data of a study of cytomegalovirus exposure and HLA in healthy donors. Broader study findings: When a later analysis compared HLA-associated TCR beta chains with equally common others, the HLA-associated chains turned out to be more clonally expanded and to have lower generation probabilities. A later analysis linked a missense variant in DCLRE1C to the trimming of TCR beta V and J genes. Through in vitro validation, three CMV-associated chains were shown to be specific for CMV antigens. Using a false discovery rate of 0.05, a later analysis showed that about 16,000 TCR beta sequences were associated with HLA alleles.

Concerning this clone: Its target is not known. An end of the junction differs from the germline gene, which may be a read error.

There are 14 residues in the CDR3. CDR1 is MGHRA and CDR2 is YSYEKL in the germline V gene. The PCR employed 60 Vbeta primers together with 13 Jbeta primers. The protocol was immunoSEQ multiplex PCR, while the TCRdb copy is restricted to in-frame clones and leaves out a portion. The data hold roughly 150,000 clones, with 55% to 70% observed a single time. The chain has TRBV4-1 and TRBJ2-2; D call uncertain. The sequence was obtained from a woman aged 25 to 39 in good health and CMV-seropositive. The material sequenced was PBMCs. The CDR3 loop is CASSQGSNIGELFF. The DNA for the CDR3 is TGCGCCAGCAGCCAAGGGTCGAACATCGGGGAGCTGTTTTTT.